One and the same sample provided the 7 T cell receptor beta chains below, sequenced in a study of OX40 agonist ivuxolimab in advanced cancers. Libraries were prepared by immunoSEQ multiplex PCR; TCRdb keeps only in-frame clonotypes and omits some of them. Of approximately 23,000 clones in the sample, less than 90% were seen once. Source: CD4+ or CD8+ T cells sorted from blood, taken in a trial of the OX40 agonist ivuxolimab. The source is an adult with an advanced solid tumor such as melanoma, head and neck, liver or kidney cancer.

The CDR3 reads CASSSLLKNIQYF. The CDR3 bases are TGTGCCAGCAGCTCGCTACTTAAAAACATTCAGTACTTC. V usage is TRBV11-2 and J usage is TRBJ2-4, with unresolved D. CDR1 is SGHAT, CDR2 FQNNGV, per germline. CDR3 length: 13 amino acids. Trimming removed 4 bases at V and 4 bases at J, with 8 bases between. Based on the CDR3 plus reference TRBV11-2 and TRBJ2-4, the full variable domain is EAGVAQSPRYKIIEKRQSVAFWCNPISGHATLYWYQQILGQGPKLLIQFQNNGVVDDSQLPKDRFSAERLKGVDSTLKIQPAKLEDSAVYLCASSSLLKNIQYFGAGTRLSVL.

This clone was found a few times. The chain joins TRBV11-2 to TRBJ2-1, with 7 bases identical to TRBD1. V shed 4 bases and J 0 bases; nucleotides not matched to a gene: 3. Germline loops: CDR1 SGHAT, CDR2 FQNNGV. This CDR3 is 15 amino acids long. CDR3 DNA: TGTGCCAGCAGCTCACGGGACAGCTCCTACAATGAGCAGTTCTTC. Amino acids: CASSSRDSSYNEQFF.

The rearrangement uses TRBV7-3 and TRBJ2-2, with a tentative D call TRBD1 (5 bases). This CDR3 region has 15 residues. V was shortened by 5 bases and J by 0 bases, with 10 bases between the two germline ends. CDR1 and CDR2 from the germline V gene are SGHTA and FQGTGA. The DNA of the CDR3 is TGTGCCAGCAGCATAGGGGCGGCGAACACCGGGGAGCTGTTTTTT. Its protein product is CASSIGAANTGELFF.

This chain uses TRBV4-1 with TRBJ1-2, with unresolved D. V was clipped by 1 base and J by 1 base, with 7 bases between them. Germline CDR1 MGHRA, CDR2 YSYEKL. CDR3 length equals 14 residues. CDR3 sequence: CASSQVEGNYGYTF. The CDR3 region has the DNA TGCGCCAGCAGCCAAGTCGAAGGTAACTATGGCTACACCTTC.

V gene TRBV21-1 combines with J gene TRBJ2-6; the D segment call TRBD2 is taken from the table without a DNA check. TRBV21-1 is listed as a pseudogene. This CDR3 is built from 14 residues. CDR3 in amino acids: CASSKRSGANVLTF. In nucleotides, the CDR3 is TGTGCCAGCAGCAAGAGATCTGGGGCCAACGTCCTGACTTTC.

This clone has only a few counts. The V call is TRBV4-1, the J call TRBJ2-3, with TRBD1 as a possible D gene (5 bases). Per the germline V gene, CDR1 is MGHRA and CDR2 is YSYEKL. The ends were cut back, 0 bases at V and 0 bases at J, with 10 bases in the middle. The length of the CDR3 is 16 residues. This chain's CDR3 is CASSQDQGYSTDTQYF. CDR3 DNA: TGCGCCAGCAGCCAAGATCAGGGCTATAGCACAGATACGCAGTATTTT.

This chain joins TRBV27 and TRBJ2-2; D gene uncertain. The CDR3 runs to 12 residues. Trimming took off 6 bases at V and 6 bases at J, with 8 bases between the two ends. Germline V gives CDR1 MNHEY, CDR2 SMNVEV (reference sequence). CDR3 nucleotide sequence: TGTGCCAGCAGCCAATACGCCGGGGAGCTGTTTTTT. Translation: CASSQYAGELFF.